The present TCR beta chain was sequenced within a study of cytomegalovirus exposure and HLA in healthy donors. General study findings and limits: Prior analysis indicated that the majority of TCR beta V segments exhibited productivity approximately 90% or approximately 30% of the time. HLA-A and HLA-B allele assignments for most subjects were reportedly predicted accurately using TCR beta sequences. Because they were indistinguishable, some V segments, including TRBV6-2 and TRBV6-3, were excluded.

PCR used 60 Vbeta primers and 13 Jbeta primers. Produced via immunoSEQ multiplex PCR; TCRdb's table is partial and in-frame only. This listing includes around 51,000 clones. The CDR3 totals 13 residues. CDR1 is MDHEN, CDR2 SYDVKM, per germline. V lost 7 bases and J 2 bases, leaving 8 bases between the germline ends. Turning to this clone: No antigen is known for it.

The source material was PBMCs. This TCR was sampled from a woman in her forties in good health and CMV-seronegative. The chain carries TRBV28 and TRBJ2-2; perhaps TRBD1 as D (6 bases). In DNA form, the CDR3 reads TGTGCCAGCATACAGGGAAACACCGGGGAGCTGTTTTTT. As protein: CASIQGNTGELFF.